A single sample gave rise to the 16 T cell receptor beta chains below, sequenced in a study of T-cell memory formation after mild COVID-19. MiXCR, run by TCRdb on the 5' RACE reads, gives a single entry per CDR3 protein. The profile shows roughly 600,000 distinct CDR3 sequences, about a sixth of them singletons. The sample was PBMCs or a T cell subset sorted from them (not recorded which). These receptors were taken from an adult woman who had mild COVID-19 (a few samples of this study predate the infection). Cell type and time point are not known.

J is TRBJ2-1 and V is TRBV6-5, with 7 positions matching TRBD1. The CDR3 totals 16 residues. V lost 6 bases, J lost 2 bases, and 10 bases stayed unmatched. The V gene's germline CDR1 is MNHEY and CDR2 SVGAGI. CDR3 in DNA: TGTGCCAGCAGAATCAGGGGGACAGATACCTACAATGAGCAGTTCTTC. This translates into CASRIRGTDTYNEQFF.

This clonotype has just a few counts. This chain links TRBV6-1 with TRBJ2-5, with D possibly matching TRBD1 (5 bases). Germline-derived CDR1 and CDR2 are MNHNS and SASEGT. Trimming removed 8 bases from V and 2 bases from J, with 9 bases in between. The CDR3 spans 12 residues. DNA of the CDR3: TGTGCCAGCTCTACAGGTCAAGAGACCCAGTACTTC. Amino acids: CASSTGQETQYF.

The J gene is TRBJ2-5, the V gene TRBV5-1; D is unclear. This CDR3 spans 14 amino acids. Trimming took off 2 bases at V and 0 bases at J, with 8 bases between the two ends. CDR1 is SGHRS, CDR2 YFSETQ, per germline. CDR3 region: CASSLAGNQETQYF. In DNA form, the CDR3 reads TGCGCCAGCAGCTTAGCCGGTAACCAAGAGACCCAGTACTTC. The variable domain in full, with the rest retrieved from reference TRBV5-1 and TRBJ2-5, is KAGVTQTPRYLIKTRGQQVTLSCSPISGHRSVSWYQQTPGQGLQFLFEYFSETQRNKGNFPGRFSGRQFSNSRSEMNVSTLELGDSALYLCASSLAGNQETQYFGPGTRLLVL.

The chain links TRBV19 to TRBJ2-6; D not resolved. V gave up 9 bases and J gave up 0 bases, with 9 bases separating them. Germline V lookup: CDR1 LNHDA, CDR2 SQIVND (reference sequence). The CDR3 consists of 14 residues. The chain's CDR3 is CASHYSSGANVLTF. CDR3 bases: TGTGCCAGCCACTACAGCTCTGGGGCCAACGTCCTGACTTTC.

The V call is TRBV5-1, the J call TRBJ1-1; D ambiguous. This CDR3 is built from 14 residues. Germline V gene sequence: CDR1 SGHRS, CDR2 YFSETQ. Between the trimmed V and J ends, which lost 1 base and 2 bases, there was a span of 9 bases. The CDR3 DNA follows: TGCGCCAGCAGCTTGATTCACGGCAACACTGAAGCTTTCTTT. It translates to CASSLIHGNTEAFF.

This clonotype appeared many times. This rearrangement joins TRBV5-1 to TRBJ2-3; perhaps D is TRBD1 or TRBD2 (5 bases each). The CDR3 length is 15 residues. With 5 bases removed from V and 1 base from J, the gap between germline ends came to 14 bases. CDR1 is SGHRS and CDR2 is YFSETQ in the germline V gene. CDR3 in amino acids: CASRLIQGRTDTQYF. The CDR3, as DNA: TGCGCCAGCAGGTTGATCCAGGGACGCACAGATACGCAGTATTTT.

V and J are TRBV6-1 and TRBJ2-7; D assignment may be TRBD1 or TRBD2 (5 bases each). This CDR3 is built from 16 residues. Deletions cut 1 base from V and 2 bases from J, with 15 bases between. Germline V CDR1 and CDR2: MNHNS, SASEGT. CDR3 protein: CASSEEGTVLAYEQYF. CDR3 DNA: TGTGCCAGCAGTGAAGAGGGGACCGTACTGGCCTACGAGCAGTACTTC.

This chain links TRBV9 with TRBJ2-7; 8 nucleotides align to TRBD2. The CDR3 consists of 15 residues. V shed 4 bases, J shed 1 base, and the junction held 7 bases outside the gene matches. CDR1 is SGDLS and CDR2 is YYNGEE in the germline V gene. DNA for the CDR3: TGTGCCAGCAGCCCCCAGCGGGGGCCTTCCTACGAGCAGTACTTC. Residues: CASSPQRGPSYEQYF. Looking up the rest from reference TRBV9 and TRBJ2-7 gives the full variable domain: DSGVTQTPKHLITATGQRVTLRCSPRSGDLSVYWYQQSLDQGLQFLIQYYNGEERAKGNILERFSAQQFPDLHSELNLSSLELGDSALYFCASSPQRGPSYEQYFGPGTRLTVT.

The V and J genes are TRBV12-3 or TRBV12-4 and TRBJ1-1; TRBD1 might be the D (6 bases). CDR3 length: 11 residues. Trimming cost V 7 bases and J 8 bases, with 11 bases left between them. The CDR3 region is CASTAGAEAFF. The CDR3 nucleotides read TGTGCCAGCACCGCAGGGGCAGAAGCTTTCTTT.

J is TRBJ2-3 and V is TRBV12-3 or TRBV12-4; TRBD2 agrees at 9 bases. With 6 bases clipped from V and 2 bases from J, the junction kept 6 bases outside the gene matches. This CDR3 contains 15 residues. CDR3 in DNA: TGTGCCAGCAGAAAGGGCGGGAGGGCCACAGATACGCAGTATTTT. Protein product: CASRKGGRATDTQYF.

This clonotype was counted only a few times. The chain recombines TRBV14 with TRBJ2-7; the match to TRBD2 covers 9 bases. Per the germline V gene, CDR1 is SGHDN and CDR2 is FVKESK. The CDR3 covers 16 residues. V lost 2 bases to trimming and J lost 4 bases; unmatched junction nucleotides: 9. CDR3 residues: CASSQSILAGVYEQYF. The CDR3 DNA is TGTGCCAGCAGCCAATCTATACTAGCGGGTGTTTACGAGCAGTACTTC.

This clonotype was picked up a small number of times. The chain uses TRBV7-9 and TRBJ1-6; D might be TRBD1 (5 bases). Germline CDR1 and CDR2: SEHNR and FQNEAQ (reference sequence). The V gene lost 2 bases and the J gene lost 3 bases, with 14 bases spanning the gap. The CDR3 sequence is 17 residues long. DNA for the CDR3: TGTGCCAGCAGCTTATTTGGGCAGGGACTCTATAATTCACCCCTCCACTTT. Translated, it gives CASSLFGQGLYNSPLHF.

This clonotype has just a few counts. The chain combines TRBV5-1 with TRBJ1-1; D gene ambiguous. The V and J ends lost 1 base and 2 bases respectively, with 15 bases between them. Germline CDR1 and CDR2: SGHRS and YFSETQ. The length of the CDR3 is 16 residues. The CDR3 nucleotides read TGCGCCAGCAGCTTGTATGGTGGGAGCCCTAACACTGAAGCTTTCTTT. Encoded protein: CASSLYGGSPNTEAFF.

The V and J genes are TRBV29-1 and TRBJ2-7, with D tentatively TRBD2 (6 bases). The CDR3 sequence is 12 residues long. Germline-derived CDR1 and CDR2 are SQVTM and ANQGSEA. Trimming took off 7 bases at V and 3 bases at J, with 13 bases between the two ends. The CDR3 coding sequence is TGCAGCGCCGGGGGAGGTTTCTACGAGCAGTACTTC. Translation: CSAGGGFYEQYF.

The chain has TRBV7-9 and TRBJ2-1; no clear D gene. The germline V gene encodes CDR1 SEHNR and CDR2 FQNEAQ (reference sequence). Deletions cut 5 bases from V and 5 bases from J, with 16 bases between. This CDR3 is built from 15 residues. The CDR3 protein is CASSPEAMSNNEQFF. The DNA for the CDR3 is TGTGCCAGCAGCCCCGAGGCCATGTCCAACAATGAGCAGTTCTTC.

The chain employs TRBV7-8 and TRBJ1-6, with unresolved D. CDR3 length equals 16 residues. Germline V CDR1 and CDR2: SGHVS, FQNEAQ. V dropped 11 bases and J dropped 0 bases, with 17 bases sitting between them. The CDR3, as DNA: TGTGCCTCCTCGGGGTGGGGAGTCTCCTATAATTCACCCCTCCACTTT. This translates into CASSGWGVSYNSPLHF.